This TCR beta chain came from a study of shared clonotypes between healthy human individuals. General observations from the study: Between a handful of donors, naive CD4 clonotypes were shared at a level of about 5%.

CDR1 and CDR2 (germline): SGHNT, YENEEA. The length of the CDR3 is 14 residues. The J segment lost 3 bases and the V segment lost 10 bases, leaving 8 bases of the junction unmatched. Points on this clone: Its antigen is unknown.

Each sorted subset replicate got 200 ng genomic DNA, 25,000 to 35,000 genomes. Clones were read by immunoSEQ multiplex PCR, and TCRdb kept only the in-frame ones, dropping some. Of 330,000 or so clones listed, around 79% are singletons. The sequencing sample was made of memory CD4+ T cells sorted from blood. As to subset: CD45RA-negative fraction. This clonotype was obtained from a man under 40 in good health. This chain connects TRBV11-3 to TRBJ2-2; 7 bases line up with TRBD1. CDR3 sequence: CAIYRDRYTGELFF. CDR3 nucleotides: TGTGCCATATACCGGGACAGATACACCGGGGAGCTGTTTTTT.